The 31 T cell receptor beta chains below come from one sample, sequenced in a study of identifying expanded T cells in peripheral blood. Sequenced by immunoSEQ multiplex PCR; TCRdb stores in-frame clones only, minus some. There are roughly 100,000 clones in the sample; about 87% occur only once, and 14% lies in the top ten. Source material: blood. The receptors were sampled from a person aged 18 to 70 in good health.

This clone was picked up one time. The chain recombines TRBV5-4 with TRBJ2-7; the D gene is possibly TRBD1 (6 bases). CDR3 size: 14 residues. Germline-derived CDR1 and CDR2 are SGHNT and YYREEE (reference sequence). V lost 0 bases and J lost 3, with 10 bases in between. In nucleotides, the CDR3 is TGTGCCAGCAGCTTGGCCCAGGGGTTCTACGAGCAGTACTTC. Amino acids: CASSLAQGFYEQYF.

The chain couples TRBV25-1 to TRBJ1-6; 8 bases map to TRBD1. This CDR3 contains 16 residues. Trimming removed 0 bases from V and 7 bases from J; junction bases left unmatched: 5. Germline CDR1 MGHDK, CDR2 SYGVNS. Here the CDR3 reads CASSEYPTGVNSPLHF. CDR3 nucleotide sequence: TGTGCCAGCAGTGAATACCCGACAGGGGTCAATTCACCCCTCCACTTT.

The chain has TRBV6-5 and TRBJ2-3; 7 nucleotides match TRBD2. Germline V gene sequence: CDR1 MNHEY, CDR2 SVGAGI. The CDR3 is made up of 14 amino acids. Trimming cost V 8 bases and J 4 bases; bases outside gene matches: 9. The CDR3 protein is CASRGGLASDTQYF. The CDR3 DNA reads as TGTGCCAGCCGGGGAGGGCTAGCTTCAGATACGCAGTATTTT.

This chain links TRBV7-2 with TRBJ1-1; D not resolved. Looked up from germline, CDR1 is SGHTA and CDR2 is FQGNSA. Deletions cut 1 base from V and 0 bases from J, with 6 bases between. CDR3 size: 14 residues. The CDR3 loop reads CASSLDRMNTEAFF. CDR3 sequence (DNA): TGTGCCAGCAGCTTAGACCGTATGAACACTGAAGCTTTCTTT.

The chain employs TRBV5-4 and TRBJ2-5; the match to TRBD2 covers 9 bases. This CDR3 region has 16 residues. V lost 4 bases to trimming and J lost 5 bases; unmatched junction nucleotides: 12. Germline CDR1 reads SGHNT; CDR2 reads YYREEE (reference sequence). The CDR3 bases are TGTGCCAGCAGCCCCGATCTAGCGGGACCCCAGGAGACCCAGTACTTC. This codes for CASSPDLAGPQETQYF.

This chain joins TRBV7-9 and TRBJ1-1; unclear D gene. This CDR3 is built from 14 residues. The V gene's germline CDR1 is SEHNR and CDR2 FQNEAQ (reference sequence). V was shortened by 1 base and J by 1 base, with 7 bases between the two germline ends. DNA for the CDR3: TGTGCCAGCAGCTTAGAACGGGGGAACACTGAAGCTTTCTTT. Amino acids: CASSLERGNTEAFF.

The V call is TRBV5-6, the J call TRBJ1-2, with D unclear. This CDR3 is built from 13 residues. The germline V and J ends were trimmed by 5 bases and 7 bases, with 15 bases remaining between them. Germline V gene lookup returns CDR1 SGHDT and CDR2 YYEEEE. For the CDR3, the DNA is TGTGCCAGCAGTTCAACCGGGCCCTTTGGCTACACCTTC. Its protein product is CASSSTGPFGYTF.

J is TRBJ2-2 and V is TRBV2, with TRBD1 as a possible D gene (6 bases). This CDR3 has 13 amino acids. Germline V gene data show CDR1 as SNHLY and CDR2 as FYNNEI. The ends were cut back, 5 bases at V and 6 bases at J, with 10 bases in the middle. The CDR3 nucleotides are TGTGCCAGCAGTCGGACAGTGGCCGGGGAGCTGTTTTTT. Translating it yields CASSRTVAGELFF.

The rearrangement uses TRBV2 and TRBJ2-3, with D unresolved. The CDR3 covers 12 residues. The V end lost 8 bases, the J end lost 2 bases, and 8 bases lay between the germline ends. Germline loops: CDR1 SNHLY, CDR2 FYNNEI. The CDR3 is CASDLSTDTQYF. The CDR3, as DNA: TGTGCCAGCGACCTATCCACAGATACGCAGTATTTT.

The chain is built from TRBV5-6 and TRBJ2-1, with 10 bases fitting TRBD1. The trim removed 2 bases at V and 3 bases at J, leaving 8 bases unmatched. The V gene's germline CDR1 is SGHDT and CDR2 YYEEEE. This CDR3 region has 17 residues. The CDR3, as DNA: TGTGCCAGCAGCTTATCTCCGGGACAGGGGAACTACAATGAGCAGTTCTTC. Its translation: CASSLSPGQGNYNEQFF.

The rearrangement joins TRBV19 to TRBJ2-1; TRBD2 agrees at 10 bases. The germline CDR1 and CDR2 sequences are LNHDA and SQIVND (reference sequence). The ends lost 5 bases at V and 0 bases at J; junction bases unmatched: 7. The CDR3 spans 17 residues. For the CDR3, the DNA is TGTGCCAGTAGTCTTCGGACTAGCGGCAGCTCCTACAATGAGCAGTTCTTC. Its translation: CASSLRTSGSSYNEQFF.

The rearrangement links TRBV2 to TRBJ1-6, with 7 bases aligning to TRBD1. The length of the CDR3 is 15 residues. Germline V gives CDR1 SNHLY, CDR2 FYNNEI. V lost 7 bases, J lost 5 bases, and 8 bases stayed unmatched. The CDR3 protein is CASKGAAVNNSPLHF. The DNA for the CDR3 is TGTGCCAGCAAGGGGGCAGCTGTTAATAATTCACCCCTCCACTTT.

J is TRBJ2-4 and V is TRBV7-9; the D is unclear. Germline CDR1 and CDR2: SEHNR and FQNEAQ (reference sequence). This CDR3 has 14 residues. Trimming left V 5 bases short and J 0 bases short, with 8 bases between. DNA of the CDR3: TGTGCCAGCAGCCCGCGTCGAGCCAAAAACATTCAGTACTTC. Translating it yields CASSPRRAKNIQYF.

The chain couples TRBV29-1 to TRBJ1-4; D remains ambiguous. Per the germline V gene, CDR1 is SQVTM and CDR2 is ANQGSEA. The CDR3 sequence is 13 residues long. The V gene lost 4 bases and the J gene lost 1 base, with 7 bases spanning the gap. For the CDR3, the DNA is TGCAGCGTTGCACACCAAACTAATGAAAAACTGTTTTTT. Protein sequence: CSVAHQTNEKLFF.

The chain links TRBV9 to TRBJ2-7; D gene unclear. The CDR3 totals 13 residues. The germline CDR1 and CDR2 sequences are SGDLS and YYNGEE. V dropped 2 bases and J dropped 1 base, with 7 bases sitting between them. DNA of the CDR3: TGTGCCAGCAGCGTTGGCTTGTCCTACGAGCAGTACTTC. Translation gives CASSVGLSYEQYF.

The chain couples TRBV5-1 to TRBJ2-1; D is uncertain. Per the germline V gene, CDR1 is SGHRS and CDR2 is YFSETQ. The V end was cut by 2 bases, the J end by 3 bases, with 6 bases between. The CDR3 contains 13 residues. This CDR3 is CASSLGNYNEQFF. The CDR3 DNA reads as TGCGCCAGCAGCTTAGGGAACTACAATGAGCAGTTCTTC.

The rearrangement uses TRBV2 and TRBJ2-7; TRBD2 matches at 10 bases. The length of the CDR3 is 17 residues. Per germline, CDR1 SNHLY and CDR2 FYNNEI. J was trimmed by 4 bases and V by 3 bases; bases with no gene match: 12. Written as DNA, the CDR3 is TGTGCCAGCAGTGACGGCTCTAGCGGGGGAAAACGTTACGAGCAGTACTTC. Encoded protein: CASSDGSSGGKRYEQYF. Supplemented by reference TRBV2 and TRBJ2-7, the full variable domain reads EPEVTQTPSHQVTQMGQEVILRCVPISNHLYFYWYRQILGQKVEFLVSFYNNEISEKSEIFDDQFSVERPDGSNFTLKIRSTKLEDSAMYFCASSDGSSGGKRYEQYFGPGTRLTVT.

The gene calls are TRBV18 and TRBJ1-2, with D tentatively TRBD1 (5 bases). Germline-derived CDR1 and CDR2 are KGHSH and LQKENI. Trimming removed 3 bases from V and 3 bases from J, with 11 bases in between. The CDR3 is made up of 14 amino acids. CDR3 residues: CASSPRRGYYGYTF. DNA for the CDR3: TGTGCCAGCTCACCCCGGCGGGGGTACTATGGCTACACCTTC.

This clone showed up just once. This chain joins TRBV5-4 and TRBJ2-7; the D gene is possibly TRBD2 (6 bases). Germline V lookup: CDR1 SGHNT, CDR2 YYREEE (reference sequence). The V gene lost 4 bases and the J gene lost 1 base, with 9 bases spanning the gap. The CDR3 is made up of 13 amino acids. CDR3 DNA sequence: TGTGCCAGCAGCCCCAGCGGGTCCTACGAGCAGTACTTC. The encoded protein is CASSPSGSYEQYF.

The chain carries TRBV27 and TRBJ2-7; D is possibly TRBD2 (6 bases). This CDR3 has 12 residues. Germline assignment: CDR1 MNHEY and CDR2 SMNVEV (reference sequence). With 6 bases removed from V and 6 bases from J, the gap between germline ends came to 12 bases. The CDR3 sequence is CASRGRAGEQYF. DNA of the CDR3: TGTGCCAGCAGAGGGAGAGCGGGCGAGCAGTACTTC.

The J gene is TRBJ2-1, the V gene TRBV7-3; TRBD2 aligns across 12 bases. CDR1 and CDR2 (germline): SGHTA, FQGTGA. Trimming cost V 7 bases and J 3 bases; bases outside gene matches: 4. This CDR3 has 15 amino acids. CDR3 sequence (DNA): TGTGCCAGCAACCCGACTAGCGGGAGCTACAATGAGCAGTTCTTC. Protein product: CASNPTSGSYNEQFF.

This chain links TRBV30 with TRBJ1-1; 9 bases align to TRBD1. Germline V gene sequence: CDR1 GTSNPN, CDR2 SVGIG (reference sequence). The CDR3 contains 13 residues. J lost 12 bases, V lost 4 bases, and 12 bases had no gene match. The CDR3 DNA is TGTGCCTGGAAACTACCGGGACAGGGTAAAACTTTCTTT. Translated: CAWKLPGQGKTFF.

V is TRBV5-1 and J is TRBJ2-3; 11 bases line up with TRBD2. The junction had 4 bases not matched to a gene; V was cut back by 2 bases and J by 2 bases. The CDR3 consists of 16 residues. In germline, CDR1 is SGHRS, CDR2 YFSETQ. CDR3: CASSFSSGRSTDTQYF. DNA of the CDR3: TGCGCCAGCAGCTTCTCTAGCGGGAGGTCCACAGATACGCAGTATTTT.

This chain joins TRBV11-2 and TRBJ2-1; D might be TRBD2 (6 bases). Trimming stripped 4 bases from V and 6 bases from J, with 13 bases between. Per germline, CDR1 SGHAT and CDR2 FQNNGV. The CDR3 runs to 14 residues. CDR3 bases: TGTGCCAGCAGCTACGGGAGCACCACCAATGAGCAGTTCTTC. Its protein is CASSYGSTTNEQFF.

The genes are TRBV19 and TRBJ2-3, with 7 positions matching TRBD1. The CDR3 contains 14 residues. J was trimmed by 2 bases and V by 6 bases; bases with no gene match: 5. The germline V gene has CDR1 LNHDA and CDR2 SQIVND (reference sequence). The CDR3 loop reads CASRAGGNTDTQYF. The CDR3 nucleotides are TGTGCCAGTAGGGCAGGGGGAAACACAGATACGCAGTATTTT. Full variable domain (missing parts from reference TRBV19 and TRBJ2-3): DGGITQSPKYLFRKEGQNVTLSCEQNLNHDAMYWYRQDPGQGLRLIYYSQIVNDFQKGDIAEGYSVSREKKESFPLTVTSAQKNPTAFYLCASRAGGNTDTQYFGPGTRLTVL.

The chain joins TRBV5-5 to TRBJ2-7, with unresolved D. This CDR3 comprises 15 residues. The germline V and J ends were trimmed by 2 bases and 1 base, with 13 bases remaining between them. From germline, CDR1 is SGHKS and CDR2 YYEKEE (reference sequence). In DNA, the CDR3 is TGTGCCAGCAGCTTCCCCGGTGTGGGTTCCTACGAGCAGTACTTC. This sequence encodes CASSFPGVGSYEQYF.

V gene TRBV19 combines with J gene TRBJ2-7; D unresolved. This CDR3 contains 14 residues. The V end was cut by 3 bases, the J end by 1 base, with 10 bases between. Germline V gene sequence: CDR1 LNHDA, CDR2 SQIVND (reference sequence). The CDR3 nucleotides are TGTGCCAGTAGTATCGCAGCCTCTTCCTACGAGCAGTACTTC. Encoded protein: CASSIAASSYEQYF. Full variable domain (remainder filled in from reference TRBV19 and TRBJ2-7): DGGITQSPKYLFRKEGQNVTLSCEQNLNHDAMYWYRQDPGQGLRLIYYSQIVNDFQKGDIAEGYSVSREKKESFPLTVTSAQKNPTAFYLCASSIAASSYEQYFGPGTRLTVT.

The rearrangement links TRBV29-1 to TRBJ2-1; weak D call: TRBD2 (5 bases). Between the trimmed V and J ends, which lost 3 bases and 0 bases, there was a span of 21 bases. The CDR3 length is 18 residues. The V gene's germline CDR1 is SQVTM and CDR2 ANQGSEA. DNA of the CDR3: TGCAGCGTTGAGGGCCCGGGGTTGAGTCTTCGCTCCTACAATGAGCAGTTCTTC. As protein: CSVEGPGLSLRSYNEQFF.

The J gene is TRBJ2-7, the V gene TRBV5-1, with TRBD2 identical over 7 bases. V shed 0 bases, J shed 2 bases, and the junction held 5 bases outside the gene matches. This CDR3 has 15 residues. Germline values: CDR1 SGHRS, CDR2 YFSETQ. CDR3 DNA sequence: TGCGCCAGCAGCTTGGATCCGGGGAGGGCCTACGAGCAGTACTTC. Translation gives CASSLDPGRAYEQYF.

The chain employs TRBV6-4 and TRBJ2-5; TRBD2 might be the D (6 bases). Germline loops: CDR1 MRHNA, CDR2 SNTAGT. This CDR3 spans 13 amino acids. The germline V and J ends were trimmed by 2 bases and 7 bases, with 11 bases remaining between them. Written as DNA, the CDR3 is TGTGCCAGCAGTGACACGCGGGGAGGGACCCAGTACTTC. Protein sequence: CASSDTRGGTQYF.

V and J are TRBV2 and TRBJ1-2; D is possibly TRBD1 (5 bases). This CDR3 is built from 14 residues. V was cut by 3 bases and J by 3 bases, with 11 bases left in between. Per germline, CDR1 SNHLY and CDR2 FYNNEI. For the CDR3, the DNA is TGTGCCAGCAGTGAGCAGGGTTTTGACTATGGCTACACCTTC. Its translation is CASSEQGFDYGYTF. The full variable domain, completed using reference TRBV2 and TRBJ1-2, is EPEVTQTPSHQVTQMGQEVILRCVPISNHLYFYWYRQILGQKVEFLVSFYNNEISEKSEIFDDQFSVERPDGSNFTLKIRSTKLEDSAMYFCASSEQGFDYGYTFGSGTRLTVV.